The following is a T cell receptor (beta chain) sequence with its context. TRB rearrangements were amplified by multiplex PCR with BIOMED2 TRB-A/B primers. Each CDR3 protein is one row after TCRdb ran MiXCR on the multiplex PCR reads. The sample contains about 3,200 distinct CDR3 sequences, around 25% of which appear only once. From blood, roughly 250-550 ng of genomic DNA served as TRB template. This specimen belongs to a study of T and B cells in COVID-19 patients. The CDR3 has 15 residues. Trimming stripped 6 bases from V and 8 bases from J, with 19 bases between. Germline CDR1 reads SGHTA; CDR2 reads FQGNSA.

The sample consisted of blood. This sequence was found in a human donor with active COVID-19. V and J are TRBV7-2 and TRBJ1-4; D unresolved. The CDR3 is CASSYSLVPGEKLFF. CDR3 sequence (DNA): TGTGCCAGCAGTTACTCCTTGGTCCCGGGCGAAAAACTGTTTTTT.